Below are 15 T cell receptor beta chains sequenced from a single sample in a study of T cell repertoires in cytomegalovirus infection. TCRdb processed the reads anew with MiXCR; each CDR3 protein has one entry. The table records around 350,000 distinct CDR3 sequences, around 18% of them present only once. Sequenced input: PBMCs. The receptors were gathered from a human donor in good health (CMV status not recorded). Some clones in this sample may be carry-over from other donors' samples.

V and J are TRBV5-1 and TRBJ2-5; TRBD2 aligns across 8 bases. This CDR3 has 16 amino acids. The germline gives CDR1 SGHRS, CDR2 YFSETQ. V shed 4 bases, J shed 1 base, and the junction held 9 bases outside the gene matches. The CDR3 region is CASSHRGGRLQETQYF. As DNA, the CDR3 is TGCGCCAGCAGCCACCGGGGGGGGAGACTCCAAGAGACCCAGTACTTC.

This clonotype occurred a few times. This chain uses TRBV7-9 with TRBJ2-1; no clear D. The CDR3 sequence is 12 residues long. Trimming took off 8 bases at V and 6 bases at J, with 11 bases between the two ends. Germline-derived CDR1 and CDR2 are SEHNR and FQNEAQ (reference sequence). DNA for the CDR3: TGTGCCAGCTCCCCGGTCCCCAATGAGCAGTTCTTC. Protein: CASSPVPNEQFF.

This clonotype was detected ten times or more. The chain has TRBV7-2 and TRBJ1-6; the D is unclear. Between the trimmed V and J ends, which lost 5 bases and 7 bases, there was a span of 9 bases. The CDR3 consists of 13 residues. Looked up from germline, CDR1 is SGHTA and CDR2 is FQGNSA. The DNA of the CDR3 is TGTGCCAGCAGCCCCTCTCCCAATTCACCCCTCCACTTT. Protein product: CASSPSPNSPLHF.

This sequence joins TRBV29-1 and TRBJ2-5; 15 nucleotides align to TRBD2. Germline CDR1 and CDR2: SQVTM and ANQGSEA. The ends lost 6 bases at V and 5 bases at J; junction bases unmatched: 1. The CDR3 runs 13 residues. The CDR3 DNA reads as TGCAGCGTGGGGACTAGCGGGAGGGAGACCCAGTACTTC. It yields the protein CSVGTSGRETQYF.

This clonotype has just a few counts. This chain joins TRBV27 and TRBJ1-1; no definite D call. Germline CDR1 and CDR2: MNHEY and SMNVEV (reference sequence). CDR3 size: 14 residues. The V end lost 1 base, the J end lost 2 bases, and 8 bases lay between the germline ends. The CDR3 sequence is CASSLWQYNTEAFF. The CDR3 DNA is TGTGCCAGCAGTTTATGGCAGTATAACACTGAAGCTTTCTTT.

This clonotype was picked up many times. CDR3 sequence: CASSLRRINNEQFF. The CDR3 bases are TGTGCCAGCAGCTTAAGGAGGATTAACAATGAGCAGTTCTTC. The V gene is TRBV7-8, the J gene TRBJ2-1; a possible D gene is TRBD2 (5 bases). Germline CDR1 SGHVS, CDR2 FQNEAQ. Trimming left V 2 bases short and J 5 bases short, with 10 bases between. CDR3 length: 14 residues.

This clonotype was seen a few times. The V and J genes are TRBV7-2 and TRBJ2-3; D is possibly TRBD2 (6 bases). V shed 2 bases and J shed 14 bases, with 17 bases lying between them. The CDR3 consists of 13 residues. Germline values: CDR1 SGHTA, CDR2 FQGNSA. CDR3 in DNA: TGTGCCAGCAGCTTACCCCCAGCGGGTGGATGGTATTTT. This sequence encodes CASSLPPAGGWYF.

V and J are TRBV20-1 and TRBJ2-7, with 8 bases matching TRBD2. The CDR3 runs to 15 residues. The V gene's germline CDR1 is DFQATT and CDR2 SNEGSKA (reference sequence). The V segment lost 1 base and the J segment 6 bases; nucleotides outside the gene matches: 11. CDR3 sequence reads: CSARAYGRVGSEQYF. CDR3 nucleotides: TGCAGTGCTAGAGCCTACGGGAGGGTGGGCTCCGAGCAGTACTTC.

This clonotype occurred many times. The chain links TRBV2 to TRBJ2-3; D ambiguous. Trimming shortened V by 8 bases and J by 2 bases, and 5 bases separated the two germline ends. CDR3 length: 11 residues. Per germline, CDR1 SNHLY and CDR2 FYNNEI. For the CDR3, the DNA is TGTGCCAGCGGAGCCACAGATACGCAGTATTTT. Protein sequence: CASGATDTQYF.

There are a few counts of this clonotype. The chain links TRBV19 to TRBJ2-2, with TRBD2 matching over 11 bases. The trim removed 9 bases at V and 5 bases at J, leaving 20 bases unmatched. The CDR3 runs to 19 residues. Looked up from germline, CDR1 is LNHDA and CDR2 is SQIVND (reference sequence). This CDR3 reads CASALAGVAGGPRTGELFF. The CDR3, as DNA: TGTGCCAGCGCCCTAGCCGGGGTAGCGGGGGGGCCAAGGACCGGGGAGCTGTTTTTT. The variable domain in full, with the rest retrieved from reference TRBV19 and TRBJ2-2, is DGGITQSPKYLFRKEGQNVTLSCEQNLNHDAMYWYRQDPGQGLRLIYYSQIVNDFQKGDIAEGYSVSREKKESFPLTVTSAQKNPTAFYLCASALAGVAGGPRTGELFFGEGSRLTVL.

The chain recombines TRBV28 with TRBJ2-1, with D tentatively TRBD1 (6 bases). The V end was cut by 4 bases, the J end by 0 bases, with 16 bases between. This CDR3 has 17 residues. From germline, CDR1 is MDHEN and CDR2 SYDVKM. This CDR3 is CASSSRFRQASYNEQFF. CDR3 in DNA: TGTGCCAGCAGTTCCCGATTTCGACAGGCCTCCTACAATGAGCAGTTCTTC.

J is TRBJ2-7 and V is TRBV6-1; 8 positions match TRBD1. After removal of 8 bases from V and 2 bases from J, the junction contained 2 bases not matched to a gene. The CDR3 totals 12 residues. Germline CDR1 reads MNHNS; CDR2 reads SASEGT. CDR3 protein: CASGRGPYEQYF. In DNA, the CDR3 is TGTGCCAGCGGCAGGGGGCCCTACGAGCAGTACTTC.

In this sample, this clonotype turned up a few times. V and J are TRBV5-5 and TRBJ2-3, with unresolved D. The V end lost 3 bases, the J end lost 6 bases, and 14 bases lay between the germline ends. Germline assignment: CDR1 SGHKS and CDR2 YYEKEE (reference sequence). The CDR3 totals 14 residues. This chain's CDR3 is CASSSLTEPDTQYF. The CDR3 coding sequence is TGTGCCAGCAGCTCCTTGACCGAGCCCGATACGCAGTATTTT.

The V and J genes are TRBV11-2 and TRBJ2-4, with TRBD1 as a possible D gene (7 bases). Trimming removed 5 bases at V and 7 bases at J, with 15 bases between. The CDR3 length is 14 residues. From germline, CDR1 is SGHAT and CDR2 FQNNGV. The CDR3 is CASSTTSGGNIQYF. CDR3 nucleotide sequence: TGTGCCAGCAGCACCACCTCAGGGGGGAACATTCAGTACTTC.

This clonotype was seen many times. The rearrangement links TRBV7-8 to TRBJ2-7; TRBD1 aligns across 9 bases. The CDR3 has 16 amino acids. CDR1 and CDR2 from the germline V gene are SGHVS and FQNEAQ. With V trimmed by 3 bases and J by 1 base, 7 bases remained unmatched. For the CDR3, the DNA is TGTGCCAGCAGCTTTTATTTGGGGACAGGGTCCTACGAGCAGTACTTC. As protein: CASSFYLGTGSYEQYF.